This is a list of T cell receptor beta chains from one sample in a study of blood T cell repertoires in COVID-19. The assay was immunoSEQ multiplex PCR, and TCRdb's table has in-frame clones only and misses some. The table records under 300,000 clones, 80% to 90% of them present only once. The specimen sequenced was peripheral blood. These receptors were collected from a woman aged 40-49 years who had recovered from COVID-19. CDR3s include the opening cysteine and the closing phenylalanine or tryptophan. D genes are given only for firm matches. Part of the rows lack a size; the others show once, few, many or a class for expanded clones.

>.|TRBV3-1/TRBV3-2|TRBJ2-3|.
CASSHPQGKATDTQYF
TGTGCCAGCAGCCACCCACAGGGAAAGGCCACAGATACGCAGTATTTT
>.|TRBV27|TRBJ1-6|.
CASSLEGYNSPLHF
TGTGCCAGCTCCTTAGAGGGCTATAATTCACCCCTCCACTTT
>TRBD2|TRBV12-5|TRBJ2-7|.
CASGREPYEQYF
TGTGCTAGTGGGCGGGAGCCCTACGAGCAGTACTTC
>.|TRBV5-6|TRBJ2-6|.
CASSYQGGGANVLTF
TGTGCCAGCAGCTACCAGGGTGGTGGGGCCAACGTCCTGACTTTC
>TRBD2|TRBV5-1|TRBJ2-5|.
CASSPRGGNQETQYF
TGCGCCAGCAGCCCCCGCGGGGGGAACCAAGAGACCCAGTACTTC
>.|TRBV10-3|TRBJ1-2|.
CAIDPGDLNYGYTF
TGTGCCATCGATCCAGGGGATTTAAACTATGGCTACACCTTC
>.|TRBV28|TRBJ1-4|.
CASSLEGHGEKLFF
TGTGCCAGCAGTTTGGAGGGGCACGGGGAAAAACTGTTTTTT
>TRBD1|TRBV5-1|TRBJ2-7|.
CASSLAGGAAVGNEQYF
TGCGCCAGCAGCTTGGCAGGGGGCGCAGCTGTCGGGAACGAGCAGTACTTC
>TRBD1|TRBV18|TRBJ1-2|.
CASSPPRTGEVGYTF
TGTGCCAGCTCGCCTCCTCGGACAGGGGAGGTTGGCTACACCTTC
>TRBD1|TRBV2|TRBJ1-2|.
CASSAQGAVGYTF
TGTGCCAGCAGTGCACAGGGGGCAGTGGGCTACACCTTC
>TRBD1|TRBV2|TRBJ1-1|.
CASRERTGYTEAFF
TGTGCCAGCAGAGAACGGACAGGCTACACTGAAGCTTTCTTT
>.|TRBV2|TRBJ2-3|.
CASSGDTDTQYF
TGTGCCAGCAGTGGAGACACAGATACGCAGTATTTT
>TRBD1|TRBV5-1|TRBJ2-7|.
CASSPSGDRGEQYF
TGCGCCAGCAGCCCCAGCGGGGACAGGGGCGAGCAGTACTTC
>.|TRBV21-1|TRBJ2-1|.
CASSTWRGKTNEQFF
TGTGCCAGCAGCACGTGGCGGGGGAAAACTAATGAGCAGTTCTTC
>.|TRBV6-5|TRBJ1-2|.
CASSYTRESYGYTF
TGTGCCAGCAGTTACACCCGGGAGTCGTATGGCTACACCTTC
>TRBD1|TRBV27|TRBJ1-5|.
CASSLFGQGDRDQPQHF
TGTGCCAGCAGTTTATTTGGACAGGGCGATAGGGATCAGCCCCAGCATTTT
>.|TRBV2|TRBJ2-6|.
CASGQLTPSSGANVLTF
TGTGCCAGCGGACAGTTAACCCCGAGCTCTGGGGCCAACGTCCTGACTTTC
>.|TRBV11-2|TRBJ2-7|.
CASSLVRQGHSYEQYF
TGTGCCAGCAGCTTAGTGCGGCAGGGACACTCCTACGAGCAGTACTTC
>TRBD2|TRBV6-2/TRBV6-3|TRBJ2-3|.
CASSYTLAGGRDTQYF
TGTGCCAGCAGTTATACACTAGCGGGGGGCCGAGATACGCAGTATTTT
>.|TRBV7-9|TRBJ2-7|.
CASRIDGGHEQYF
TGTGCCAGCAGAATCGACGGGGGGCACGAGCAGTACTTC
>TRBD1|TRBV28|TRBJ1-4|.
CASSPNRGSNEKLFF
TGTGCCAGCAGCCCTAACAGGGGGAGTAATGAAAAACTGTTTTTT
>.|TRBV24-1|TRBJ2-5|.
CATSESGTPQETQYF
TGTGCCACCAGTGAGTCCGGGACACCTCAAGAGACCCAGTACTTC
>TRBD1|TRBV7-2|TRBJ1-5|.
CASSLQTGGANQPQHF
TGTGCCAGCAGCTTGCAGACAGGGGGCGCCAATCAGCCCCAGCATTTT
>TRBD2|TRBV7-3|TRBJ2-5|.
CASSQSGGETQYF
TGTGCCAGCAGCCAAAGCGGGGGAGAGACCCAGTACTTC
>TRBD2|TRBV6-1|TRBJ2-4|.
CASSALRGDPTRNIQYF
TGTGCCAGCAGTGCCCTACGGGGGGACCCAACGAGAAACATTCAGTACTTC
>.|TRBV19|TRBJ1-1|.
CASTRRGGPVNTEAFF
TGTGCCAGTACCAGACGGGGGGGACCGGTGAACACTGAAGCTTTCTTT
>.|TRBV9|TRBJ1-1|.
CASSATQNTEAFF
TGTGCCAGCAGCGCTACGCAGAACACTGAAGCTTTCTTT
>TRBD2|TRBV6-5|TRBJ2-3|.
CASMSGGAERTQYF
TGTGCCAGCATGAGCGGGGGGGCGGAACGGACGCAGTATTTT
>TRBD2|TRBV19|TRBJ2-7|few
CASREEAGGHEQYF
TGTGCCAGCAGAGAGGAGGCGGGGGGCCACGAGCAGTACTTC
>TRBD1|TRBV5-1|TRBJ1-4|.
CASSLDRGDGKLFF
TGCGCCAGCAGCTTGGACAGGGGGGATGGAAAACTGTTTTTT
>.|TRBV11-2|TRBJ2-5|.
CASSLTGIQETQYF
TGTGCCAGCAGCTTAACAGGGATTCAAGAGACCCAGTACTTC
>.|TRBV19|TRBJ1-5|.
CASSMTKRDQPQHF
TGTGCCAGTAGCATGACTAAAAGGGATCAGCCCCAGCATTTT
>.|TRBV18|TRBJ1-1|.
CASSPTTRVGTEAFF
TGTGCCAGCTCACCGACGACTAGGGTGGGTACTGAAGCTTTCTTT
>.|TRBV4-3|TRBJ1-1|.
CASSLTGNTEAFF
TGCGCCAGCAGCCTTACAGGTAACACTGAAGCTTTCTTT
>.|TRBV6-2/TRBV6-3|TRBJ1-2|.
CASSYSLANSHIGYGYTF
TGTGCCAGCAGTTACTCCCTAGCCAATTCTCACATAGGCTATGGCTACACCTTC
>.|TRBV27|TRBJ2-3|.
CASSLTLGTDTQYF
TGTGCCAGCAGTTTAACTCTGGGCACAGATACGCAGTATTTT
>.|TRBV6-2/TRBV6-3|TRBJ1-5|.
CASSHRANQPQHF
TGTGCCAGCAGTCACAGGGCCAATCAGCCCCAGCATTTT
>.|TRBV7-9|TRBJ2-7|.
CASSLDRGYEQYF
TGTGCCAGCAGCCTCGACAGAGGCTACGAGCAGTACTTC
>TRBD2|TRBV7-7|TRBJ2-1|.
CASSVGLAAYNEQFF
TGTGCTAGCAGCGTAGGACTAGCGGCCTACAATGAGCAGTTCTTC
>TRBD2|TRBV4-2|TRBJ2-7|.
CASSQELAGGISYEQYF
TGTGCCAGCAGCCAAGAGTTAGCGGGGGGGATTTCCTACGAGCAGTACTTC
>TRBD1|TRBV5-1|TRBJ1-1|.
CASRRTGQNTEAFF
TGCGCCAGCAGGAGGACAGGGCAAAACACTGAAGCTTTCTTT
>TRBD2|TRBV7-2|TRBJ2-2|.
CASSPRLAGGFTNTGELFF
TGTGCCAGCAGCCCGAGACTAGCGGGGGGGTTCACGAACACCGGGGAGCTGTTTTTT
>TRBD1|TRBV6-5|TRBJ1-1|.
CASRNSQGAGTEAFF
TGTGCCAGCAGAAACAGCCAGGGGGCCGGGACTGAAGCTTTCTTT
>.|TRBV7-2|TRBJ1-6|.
CASSFDSDNSPLHF
TGTGCCAGCAGCTTTGACAGCGATAATTCACCCCTCCACTTT
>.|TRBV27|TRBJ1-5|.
CASSYTGLSNQPQHF
TGTGCCAGCAGCTACACAGGGCTTAGCAATCAGCCCCAGCATTTT
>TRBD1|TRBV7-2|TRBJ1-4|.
CASSLGGQGVEKLFF
TGTGCCAGCAGCCTAGGGGGGCAGGGGGTTGAAAAACTGTTTTTT
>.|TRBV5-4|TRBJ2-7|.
CASSQDSLGEQYF
TGTGCCAGCAGCCAGGACAGCCTCGGGGAGCAGTACTTC